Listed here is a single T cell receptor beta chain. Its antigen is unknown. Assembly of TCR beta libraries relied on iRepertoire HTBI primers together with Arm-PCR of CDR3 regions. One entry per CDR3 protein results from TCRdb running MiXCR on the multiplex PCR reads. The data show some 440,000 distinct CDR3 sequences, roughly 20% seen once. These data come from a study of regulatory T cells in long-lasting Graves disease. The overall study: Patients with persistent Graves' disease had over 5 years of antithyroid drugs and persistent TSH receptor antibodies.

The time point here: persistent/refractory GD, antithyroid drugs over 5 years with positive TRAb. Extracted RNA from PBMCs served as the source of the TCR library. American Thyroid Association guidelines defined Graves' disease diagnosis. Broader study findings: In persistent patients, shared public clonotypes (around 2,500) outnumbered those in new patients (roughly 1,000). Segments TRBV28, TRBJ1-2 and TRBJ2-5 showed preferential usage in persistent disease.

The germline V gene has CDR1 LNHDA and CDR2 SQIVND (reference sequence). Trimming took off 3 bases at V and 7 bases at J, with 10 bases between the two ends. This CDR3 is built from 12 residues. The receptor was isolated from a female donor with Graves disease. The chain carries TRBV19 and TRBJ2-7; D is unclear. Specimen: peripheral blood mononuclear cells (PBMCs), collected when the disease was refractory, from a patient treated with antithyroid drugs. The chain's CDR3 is CASSIGLQEQYF. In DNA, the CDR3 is TGTGCCAGTAGTATCGGGCTACAGGAGCAGTACTTC.